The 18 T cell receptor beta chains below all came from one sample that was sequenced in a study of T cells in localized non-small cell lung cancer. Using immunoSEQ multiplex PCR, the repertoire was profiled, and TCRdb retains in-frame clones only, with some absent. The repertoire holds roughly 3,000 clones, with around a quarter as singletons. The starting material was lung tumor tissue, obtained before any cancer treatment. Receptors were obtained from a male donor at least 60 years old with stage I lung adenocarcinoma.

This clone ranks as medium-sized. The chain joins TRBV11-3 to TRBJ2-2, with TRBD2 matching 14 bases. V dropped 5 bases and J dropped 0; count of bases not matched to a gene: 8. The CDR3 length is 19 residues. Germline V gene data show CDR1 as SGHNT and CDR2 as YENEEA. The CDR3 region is CASSPKGLAGATNTGELFF. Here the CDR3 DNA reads TGTGCCAGCAGCCCTAAGGGACTAGCGGGGGCAACGAACACCGGGGAGCTGTTTTTT.

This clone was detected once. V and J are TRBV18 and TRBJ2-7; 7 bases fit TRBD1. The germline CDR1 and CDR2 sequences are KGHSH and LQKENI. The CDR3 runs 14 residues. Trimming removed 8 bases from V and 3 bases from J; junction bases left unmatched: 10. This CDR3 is CASRGSRDSYEQYF. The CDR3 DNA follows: TGTGCCAGCCGCGGATCCCGGGACAGCTACGAGCAGTACTTC.

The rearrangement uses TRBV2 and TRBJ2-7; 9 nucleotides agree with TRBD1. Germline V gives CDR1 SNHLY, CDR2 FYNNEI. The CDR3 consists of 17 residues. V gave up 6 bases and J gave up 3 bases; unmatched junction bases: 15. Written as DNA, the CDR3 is TGTGCCAGCAGCTTCGGGACAGGGAAAGGTCAACGCTACGAGCAGTACTTC. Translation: CASSFGTGKGQRYEQYF.

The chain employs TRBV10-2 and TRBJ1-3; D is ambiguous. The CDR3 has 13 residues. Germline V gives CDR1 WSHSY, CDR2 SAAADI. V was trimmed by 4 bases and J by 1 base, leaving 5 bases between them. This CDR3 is CASSGVSGNTIYF. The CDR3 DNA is TGCGCCAGCAGTGGTGTGTCTGGAAACACCATATATTTT.

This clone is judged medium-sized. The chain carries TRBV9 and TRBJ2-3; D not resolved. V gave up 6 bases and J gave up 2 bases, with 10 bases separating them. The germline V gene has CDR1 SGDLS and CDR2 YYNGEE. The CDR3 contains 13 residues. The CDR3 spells CASIAPATDTQYF. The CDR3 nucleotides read TGTGCCAGCATTGCCCCAGCCACAGATACGCAGTATTTT. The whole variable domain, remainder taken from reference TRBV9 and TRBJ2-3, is DSGVTQTPKHLITATGQRVTLRCSPRSGDLSVYWYQQSLDQGLQFLIQYYNGEERAKGNILERFSAQQFPDLHSELNLSSLELGDSALYFCASIAPATDTQYFGPGTRLTVL.

CDR3 DNA sequence: TGTGCCAGCAGTGTGGGACTAGCGGGGGGGACAGATACGCAGTATTTT. This sequence encodes CASSVGLAGGTDTQYF. J is TRBJ2-3 and V is TRBV6-8; 16 bases are shared with TRBD2. The trim removed 5 bases at V and 3 bases at J, leaving 2 bases unmatched. Germline assignment: CDR1 MNHGY and CDR2 SAAAGT. CDR3 length: 16 residues.

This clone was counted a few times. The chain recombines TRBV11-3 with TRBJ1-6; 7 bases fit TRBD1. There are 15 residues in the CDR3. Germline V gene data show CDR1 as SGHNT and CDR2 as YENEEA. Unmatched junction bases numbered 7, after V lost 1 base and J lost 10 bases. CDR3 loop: CASSLGEGARSPLHF. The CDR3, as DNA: TGTGCCAGCAGCTTAGGTGAGGGGGCAAGGTCACCCCTCCACTTT.

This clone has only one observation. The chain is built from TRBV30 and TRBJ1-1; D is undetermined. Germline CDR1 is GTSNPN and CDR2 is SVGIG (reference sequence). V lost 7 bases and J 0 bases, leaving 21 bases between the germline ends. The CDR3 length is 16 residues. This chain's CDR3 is CASSFGVASLNTEAFF. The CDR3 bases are TGTGCCTCCTCGTTCGGGGTAGCATCCTTGAACACTGAAGCTTTCTTT.

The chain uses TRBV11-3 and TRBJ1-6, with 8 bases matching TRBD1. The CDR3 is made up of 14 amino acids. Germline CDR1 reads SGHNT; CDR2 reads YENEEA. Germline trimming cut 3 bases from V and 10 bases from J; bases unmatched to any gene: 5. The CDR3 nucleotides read TGTGCCAGCAGCTTTGGACAGGGAGGGTCACCCCTCCACTTT. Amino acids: CASSFGQGGSPLHF.

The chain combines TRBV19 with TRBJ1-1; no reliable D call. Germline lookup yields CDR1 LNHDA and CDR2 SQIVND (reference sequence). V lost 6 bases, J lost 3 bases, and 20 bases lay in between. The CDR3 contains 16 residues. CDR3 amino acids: CASRPFVGVGDTEAFF. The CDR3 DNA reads TGTGCCAGTAGGCCCTTCGTTGGGGTAGGAGACACTGAAGCTTTCTTT.

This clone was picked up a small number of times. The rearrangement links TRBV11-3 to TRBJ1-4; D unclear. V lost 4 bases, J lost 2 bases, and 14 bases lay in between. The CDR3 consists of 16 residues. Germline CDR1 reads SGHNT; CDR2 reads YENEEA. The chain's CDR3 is CASSYTTGFTNEKLFF. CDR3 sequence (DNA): TGTGCCAGCAGCTACACCACCGGGTTTACTAATGAAAAACTGTTTTTT. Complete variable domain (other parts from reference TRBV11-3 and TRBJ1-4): EAGVVQSPRYKIIEKKQPVAFWCNPISGHNTLYWYLQNLGQGPELLIRYENEEAVDDSQLPKDRFSAERLKGVDSTLKIQPAELGDSAVYLCASSYTTGFTNEKLFFGSGTQLSVL.

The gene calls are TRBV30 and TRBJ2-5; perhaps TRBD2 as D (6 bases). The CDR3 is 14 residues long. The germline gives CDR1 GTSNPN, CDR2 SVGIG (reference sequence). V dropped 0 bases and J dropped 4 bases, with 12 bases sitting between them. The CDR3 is CAWSVRGIRETQYF. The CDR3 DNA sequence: TGTGCCTGGAGTGTACGGGGGATTCGAGAGACCCAGTACTTC. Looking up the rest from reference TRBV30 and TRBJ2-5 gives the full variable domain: SQTIHQWPATLVQPVGSPLSLECTVEGTSNPNLYWYRQAAGRGLQLLFYSVGIGQISSEVPQNLSASRPQDRQFILSSKKLLLSDSGFYLCAWSVRGIRETQYFGPGTRLLVL.

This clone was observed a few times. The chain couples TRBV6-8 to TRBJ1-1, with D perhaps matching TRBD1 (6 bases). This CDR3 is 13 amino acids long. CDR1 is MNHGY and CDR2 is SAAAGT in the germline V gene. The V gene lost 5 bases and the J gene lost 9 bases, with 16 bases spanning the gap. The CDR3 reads CASSPGAQIQAFF. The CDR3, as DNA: TGTGCCAGCAGTCCAGGGGCACAGATCCAAGCTTTCTTT.

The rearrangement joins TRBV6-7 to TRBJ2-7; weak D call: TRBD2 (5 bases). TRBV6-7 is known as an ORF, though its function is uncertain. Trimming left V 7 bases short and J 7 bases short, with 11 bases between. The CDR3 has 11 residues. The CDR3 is CASTLGGEQYF. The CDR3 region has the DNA TGTGCCAGCACCTTAGGAGGAGAGCAGTACTTC.

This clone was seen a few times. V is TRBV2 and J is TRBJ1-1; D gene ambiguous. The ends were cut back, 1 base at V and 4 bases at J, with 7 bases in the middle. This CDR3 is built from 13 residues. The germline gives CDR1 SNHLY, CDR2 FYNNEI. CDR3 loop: CASSEGLGTEAFF. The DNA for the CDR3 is TGTGCCAGCAGTGAAGGGCTGGGCACTGAAGCTTTCTTT.

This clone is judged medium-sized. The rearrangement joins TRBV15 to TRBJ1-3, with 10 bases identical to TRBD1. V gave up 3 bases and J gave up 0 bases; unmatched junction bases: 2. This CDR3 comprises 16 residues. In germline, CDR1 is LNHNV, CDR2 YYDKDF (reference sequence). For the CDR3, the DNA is TGTGCCACCAGCAGGGACAGGGGGTACTCTGGAAACACCATATATTTT. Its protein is CATSRDRGYSGNTIYF. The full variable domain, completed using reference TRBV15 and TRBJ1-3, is DAMVIQNPRYQVTQFGKPVTLSCSQTLNHNVMYWYQQKSSQAPKLLFHYYDKDFNNEADTPDNFQSRRPNTSFCFLDIRSPGLGDTAMYLCATSRDRGYSGNTIYFGEGSWLTVV.

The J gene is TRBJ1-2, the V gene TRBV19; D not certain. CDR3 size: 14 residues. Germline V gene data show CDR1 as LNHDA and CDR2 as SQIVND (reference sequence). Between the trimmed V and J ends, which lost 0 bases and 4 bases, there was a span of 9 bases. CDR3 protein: CASSIEPLSYGYTF. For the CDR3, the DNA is TGTGCCAGTAGTATAGAGCCCTTAAGCTATGGCTACACCTTC.

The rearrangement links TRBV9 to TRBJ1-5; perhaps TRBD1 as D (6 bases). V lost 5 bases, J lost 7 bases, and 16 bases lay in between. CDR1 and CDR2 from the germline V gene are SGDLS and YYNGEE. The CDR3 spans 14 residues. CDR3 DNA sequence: TGTGCCAGCAGTTTGGGGGGGCGCAGGCAGCCCCAGCATTTT. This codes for CASSLGGRRQPQHF.